This record looks at one TCR beta chain sequence and its context. Repertoires were generated with immunoSEQ multiplex PCR, while TCRdb's copy carries only in-frame clones and drops some. Here the sample spans more than 950 clones, 86% being singletons. The CDR3 loop spans 15 amino acids. V was shortened by 0 bases and J by 8 bases, with 15 bases between the two germline ends. Germline V CDR1 and CDR2: SGDLS, YYNGEE. The record originates from a study of chemoradiotherapy in HPV16-positive cancers. Looking at the study overall: A couple of HPV16-positive patients' cells yielded candidate HPV-specific clones and common motifs.

The chain recombines TRBV9 with TRBJ2-1; D not resolved. This clonotype originated in a human donor with HPV-associated anogenital cancer. The sample consisted of tumor tissue, taken from a patient who underwent chemoradiotherapy. The CDR3 protein is CASSVEETGVDEQFF. CDR3 coding DNA: TGTGCCAGCAGCGTAGAGGAGACCGGCGTGGATGAGCAGTTCTTC. Using reference TRBV9 and TRBJ2-1 for the parts outside the CDR3, the full variable domain is DSGVTQTPKHLITATGQRVTLRCSPRSGDLSVYWYQQSLDQGLQFLIQYYNGEERAKGNILERFSAQQFPDLHSELNLSSLELGDSALYFCASSVEETGVDEQFFGPGTRLTVL.